This TCR beta chain was captured in a study of neurological immune-mediated disorders (dated by TCRdb to between 2018 and 2020). The study in broad terms: Using UMI-based sequencing, the study compared peripheral blood TCR-beta repertoires from patients with HTLV-I-associated myelopathy (HAM/TSP), patients with multiple sclerosis, and healthy controls. Longitudinal samples, technical triplicates and paired sorted CD4+ and CD8+ T-cell subsets, alongside PBMC samples, were included among the roughly 100 TCR-beta libraries. Of the 65 to 70 subjects in the cohort, about 14 were HAM/TSP patients, approximately 35 were multiple sclerosis patients, and some 20 were healthy controls. Overall results and qualifications from the work: No identical CDR3 amino acid sequences were shared among expanded clones across subjects, suggesting private TCR-beta repertoires in all groups. TCR clonal expansion was highest in HAM/TSP patients and lowest in MS patients, with MS patients falling below even healthy controls.

The CDR3 contains 13 residues, cysteine and phenylalanine counted. Only the CDR3 portion is preserved as DNA: 39 bases, with reading frame beginning at the first base. V lost 0 bases and J lost 7 bases; the stretch between them is 9 bases long. CDR1 and CDR2 were assigned from the germline V gene as SGHVS and FNYEAQ. Blood bank volunteers in Maryland, USA served as the healthy controls. For unsorted PBMC libraries, 2 million PBMCs were used after storage in RNAlater at -80 degrees C until RNA extraction. Peripheral blood was subjected to Ficoll-Hypaque density gradient centrifugation to isolate PBMCs, which were then cryopreserved in liquid nitrogen. This clonotype was observed many times. Its antigen remains undetermined. Within one base of it there is no much larger clone, and no base qualities were kept. cDNA synthesis used template-switch 5'RACE with a primer carrying a 10-nucleotide random unique molecular identifier tagging each TCR transcript. Over 170 million TCR-beta sequences, covering 15-18 subjects, were produced in each sequencing run. The RNeasy kit was used to extract total RNA. The KAPA Real-time Library Amplification kit was used to amplify TCR-beta VDJ regions with primers for the TCR constant region and the 5'RACE anchor. Sample indexes and Illumina adaptors were added in a first PCR, after which library yield was increased in a second PCR. After Ampure bead purification, the TCR product of roughly 650 bp was size-selected on a 2% E-gel SizeSelection system. Before pooling, library quality was checked on a Bioanalyzer, concentration was measured with Qubit, and libraries were quantified with the Kapa Library Quantification kit. Paired-end 2 x 150 bp sequencing of the libraries was performed on an Illumina HiSeq 2500. To increase sequence diversity, about 23-30% phiX was spiked into each library pool. Turning to the authors' computational methods: The quality-filtered reads were processed with the UMI-based MiGEC pipeline, whose error correction step removed more than 80% of the raw TCR sequences. IMGT germline references were used for aligning VDJ genes, and each clonotype was defined as a unique CDR3 amino acid sequence together with its V-J genes. Clonal expansion, Shannon diversity and CDR3 relatedness (CalcPairwiseDistances, ClusterSamples) were evaluated with VDJtools, and phylogenetic trees were built with CLCbio workbench. A clone was classed as expanded if it had 8 or more unique UMIs, a cutoff based on coefficient-of-variation modelling across technical triplicates. Starting from the raw public reads, TCRdb applied fastp trimming at Q25, assembled clones with MiXCR and retained in-frame beta chains. A single entry per CDR3 protein holds the most common genes and DNA from its merged rows. None of the V and J calls come from the authors' own analysis; TCRdb made them. Here the sample has some 31,000 distinct CDR3 sequences; 4.6% occur a single time. The top ten clones comprise under 30% of the sample.

Rearrangement joined TRBV7-6 to TRBJ1-1; too little of a D gene remains to name it. Sequencing was carried out using PBMCs. The sequence was obtained from a man between 18 and 35 years old in good health. The encoded CDR3 is CASSLADKLEAFF. The DNA sequence reads TGTGCCAGCAGCTTAGCCGACAAGCTTGAAGCTTTCTTT.